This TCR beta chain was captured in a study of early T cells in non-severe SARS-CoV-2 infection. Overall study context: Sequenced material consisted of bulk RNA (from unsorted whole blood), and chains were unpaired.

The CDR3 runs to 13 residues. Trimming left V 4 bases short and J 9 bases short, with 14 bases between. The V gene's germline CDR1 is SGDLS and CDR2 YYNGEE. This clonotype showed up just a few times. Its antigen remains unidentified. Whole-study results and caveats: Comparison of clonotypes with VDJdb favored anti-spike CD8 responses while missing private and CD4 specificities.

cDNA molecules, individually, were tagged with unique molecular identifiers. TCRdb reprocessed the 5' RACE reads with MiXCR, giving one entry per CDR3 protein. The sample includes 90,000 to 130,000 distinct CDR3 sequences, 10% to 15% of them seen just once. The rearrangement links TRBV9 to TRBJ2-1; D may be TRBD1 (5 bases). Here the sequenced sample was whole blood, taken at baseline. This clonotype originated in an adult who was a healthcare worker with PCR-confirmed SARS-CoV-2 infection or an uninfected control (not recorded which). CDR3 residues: CASSPLPRGEQFF. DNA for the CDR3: TGTGCCAGCAGCCCCCTTCCTAGGGGTGAGCAGTTCTTC.